This T cell receptor beta chain is from a study of blood T cells in healthy people across ages. A note on this clonotype: Its antigen is currently unknown.

It was with a sample-barcoded 5' primer and a J-beta primer mix that a second PCR of about 6 to 12 cycles was run. Each cDNA molecule received a tag from a template-switch adaptor that had 12 random nucleotides. TCRdb ran MiXCR on the 5' RACE reads and lists one entry per CDR3 protein. This table holds fewer than 750,000 distinct CDR3 sequences, 40% to 50% found once. The study, taken as a whole, reports: A roughly linear fall in TCR beta diversity per million T cells was seen with increasing age. When set beside aged donors, long-lived donors presented more naive CD4+ cells and higher diversity.

PBMCs, at least 6 million per sample, were isolated. Germline V gives CDR1 SQVTM, CDR2 ANQGSEA. The V gene lost 0 bases and the J gene lost 5 bases, with 22 bases spanning the gap. The CDR3 sequence is 17 residues long. This chain connects TRBV29-1 to TRBJ2-5; possibly TRBD1 for D (6 bases). Specimen: blood. This TCR was sampled from an elderly man in good health. CDR3 amino acids: CSVEDRVGGFRVETQYF. CDR3 bases: TGCAGCGTTGAAGATCGGGTAGGGGGATTTAGGGTGGAGACCCAGTACTTC. Full variable domain (remainder filled in from reference TRBV29-1 and TRBJ2-5): SAVISQKPSRDICQRGTSLTIQCQVDSQVTMMFWYRQQPGQSLTLIATANQGSEATYESGFVIDKFPISRPNLTFSTLTVSNMSPEDSSIYLCSVEDRVGGFRVETQYFGPGTRLLVL.